This T cell receptor (beta chain) was retrieved from a study of blood T cell repertoires in COVID-19. Original processing notes: Amplifying reference gene primers gave estimates of nucleated cell counts. Measured with immunoSEQ multiplex PCR; TCRdb has only the in-frame clones, and not every one. The V and J calls and clone size come from that table; D and trimming were worked out from the DNA. The sample comprises some 330,000 clones, around 87% of which are singletons, and around 1.9% rests with the top ten. The CDR3 sequence is 15 residues long. The germline V gene encodes CDR1 MNHEY and CDR2 SVGAGI. J gave up 5 bases and V 8 bases, and 6 bases lay outside the gene matches.

This sequence was found in a man aged 35-49 years in a cohort exposed to, infected with or recovered from COVID-19 (not recorded which). J is TRBJ2-3 and V is TRBV6-5, with 14 bases identical to TRBD2. Sequenced material: PBMCs or T cells enriched from blood (not recorded which). The CDR3 DNA follows: TGTGCCAGCTGCCTGGGACTAGCGGGAGTAGATACGCAGTATTTT. Translation gives CASCLGLAGVDTQYF.